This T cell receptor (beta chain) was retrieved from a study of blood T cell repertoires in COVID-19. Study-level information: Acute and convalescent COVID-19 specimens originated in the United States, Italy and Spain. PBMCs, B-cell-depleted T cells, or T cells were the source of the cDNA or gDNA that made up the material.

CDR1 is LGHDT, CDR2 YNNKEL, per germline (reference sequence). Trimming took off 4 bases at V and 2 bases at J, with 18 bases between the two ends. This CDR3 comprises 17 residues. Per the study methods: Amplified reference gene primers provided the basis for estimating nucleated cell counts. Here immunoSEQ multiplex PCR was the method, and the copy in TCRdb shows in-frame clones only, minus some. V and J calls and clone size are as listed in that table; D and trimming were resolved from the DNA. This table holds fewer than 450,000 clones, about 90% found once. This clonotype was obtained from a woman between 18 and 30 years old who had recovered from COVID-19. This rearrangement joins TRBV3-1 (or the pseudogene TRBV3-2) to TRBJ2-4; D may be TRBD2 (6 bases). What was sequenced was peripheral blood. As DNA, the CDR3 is TGTGCCAGCAGCCCCTTGACGGGAGTTGGGACCAAAAACATTCAGTACTTC. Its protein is CASSPLTGVGTKNIQYF.